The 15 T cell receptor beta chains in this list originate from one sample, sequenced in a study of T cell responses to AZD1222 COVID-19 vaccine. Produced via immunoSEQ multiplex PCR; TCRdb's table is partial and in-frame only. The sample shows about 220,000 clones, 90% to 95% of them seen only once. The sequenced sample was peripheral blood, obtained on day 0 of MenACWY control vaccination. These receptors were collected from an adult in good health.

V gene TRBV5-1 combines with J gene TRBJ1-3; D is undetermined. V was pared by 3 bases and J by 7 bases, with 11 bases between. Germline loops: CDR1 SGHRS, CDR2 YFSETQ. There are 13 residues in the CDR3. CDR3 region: CASSSGPPNTIYF. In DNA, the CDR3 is TGCGCCAGCAGCTCCGGACCGCCTAACACCATATATTTT.

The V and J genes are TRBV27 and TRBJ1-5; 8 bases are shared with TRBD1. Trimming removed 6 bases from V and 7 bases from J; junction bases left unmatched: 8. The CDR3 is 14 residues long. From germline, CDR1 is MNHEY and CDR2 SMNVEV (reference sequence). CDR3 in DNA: TGTGCCAGCAGCCATGGACAGGGCGGGCAGCCCCAGCATTTT. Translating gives CASSHGQGGQPQHF.

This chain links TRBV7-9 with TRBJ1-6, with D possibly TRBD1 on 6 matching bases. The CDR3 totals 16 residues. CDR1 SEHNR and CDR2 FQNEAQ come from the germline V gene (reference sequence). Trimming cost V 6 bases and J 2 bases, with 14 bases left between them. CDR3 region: CASRGGAGAYNSPLHF. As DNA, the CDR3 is TGTGCCAGCAGAGGGGGGGCGGGAGCCTATAATTCACCCCTCCACTTT.

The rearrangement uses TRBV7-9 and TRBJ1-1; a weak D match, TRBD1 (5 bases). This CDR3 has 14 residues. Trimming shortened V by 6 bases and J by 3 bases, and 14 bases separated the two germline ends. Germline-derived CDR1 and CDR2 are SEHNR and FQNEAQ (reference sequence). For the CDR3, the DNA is TGTGCCAGCAGTCTTTCCGGGGCTTACACTGAAGCTTTCTTT. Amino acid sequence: CASSLSGAYTEAFF.

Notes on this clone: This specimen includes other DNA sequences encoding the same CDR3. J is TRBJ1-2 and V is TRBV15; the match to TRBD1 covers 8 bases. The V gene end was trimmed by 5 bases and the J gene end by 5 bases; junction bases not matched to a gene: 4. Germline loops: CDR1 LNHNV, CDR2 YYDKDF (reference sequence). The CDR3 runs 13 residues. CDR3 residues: CATSRGTGYGYTF. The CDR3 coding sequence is TGTGCCACCAGCCGAGGGACAGGTTATGGCTACACCTTC. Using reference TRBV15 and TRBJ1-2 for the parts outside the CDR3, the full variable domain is DAMVIQNPRYQVTQFGKPVTLSCSQTLNHNVMYWYQQKSSQAPKLLFHYYDKDFNNEADTPDNFQSRRPNTSFCFLDIRSPGLGDTAMYLCATSRGTGYGYTFGSGTRLTVV.

The CDR3 DNA reads as TGTGCTAGTGGTTTGGTGACAGCTAATCAGCCCCAGCATTTT. It encodes CASGLVTANQPQHF. V and J are TRBV12-5 and TRBJ1-5; a weak D match, TRBD1 (5 bases). The V end was cut by 0 bases, the J end by 4 bases, with 7 bases between. The germline V gene has CDR1 LGHNT and CDR2 FRNRAP. CDR3 length: 14 amino acids.

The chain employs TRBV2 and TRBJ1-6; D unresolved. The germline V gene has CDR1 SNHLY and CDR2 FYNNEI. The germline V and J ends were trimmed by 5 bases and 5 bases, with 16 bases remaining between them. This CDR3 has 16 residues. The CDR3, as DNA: TGTGCCAGCAGTTTCCCCCCCGAGGTCGATAATTCACCCCTCCACTTT. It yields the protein CASSFPPEVDNSPLHF.

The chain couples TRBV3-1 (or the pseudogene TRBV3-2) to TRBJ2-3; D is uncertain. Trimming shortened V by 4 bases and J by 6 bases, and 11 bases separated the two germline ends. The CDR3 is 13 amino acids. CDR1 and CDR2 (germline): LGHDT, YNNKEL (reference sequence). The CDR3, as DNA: TGTGCCAGCAGCCCTAACGAAGGGGATACGCAGTATTTT. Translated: CASSPNEGDTQYF.

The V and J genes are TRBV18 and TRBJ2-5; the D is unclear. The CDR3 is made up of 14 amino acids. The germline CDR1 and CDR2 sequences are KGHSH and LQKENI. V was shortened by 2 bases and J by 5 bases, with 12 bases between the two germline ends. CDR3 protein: CASSPVWAQETQYF. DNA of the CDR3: TGTGCCAGCTCACCAGTTTGGGCCCAGGAGACCCAGTACTTC.

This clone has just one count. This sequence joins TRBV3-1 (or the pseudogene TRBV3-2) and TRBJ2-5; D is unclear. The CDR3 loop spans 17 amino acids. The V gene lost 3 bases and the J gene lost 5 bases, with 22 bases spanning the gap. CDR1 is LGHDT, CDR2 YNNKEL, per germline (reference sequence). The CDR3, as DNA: TGTGCCAGCAGCCACGCGCCCGACGCAGGTGGTGGGGAGACCCAGTACTTC. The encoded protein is CASSHAPDAGGGETQYF.

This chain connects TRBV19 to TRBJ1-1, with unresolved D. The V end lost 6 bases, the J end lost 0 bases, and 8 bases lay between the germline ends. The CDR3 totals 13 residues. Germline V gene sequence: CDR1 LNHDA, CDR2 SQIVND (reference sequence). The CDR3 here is CASSQTMNTEAFF. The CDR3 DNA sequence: TGTGCCAGTAGCCAAACGATGAACACTGAAGCTTTCTTT.

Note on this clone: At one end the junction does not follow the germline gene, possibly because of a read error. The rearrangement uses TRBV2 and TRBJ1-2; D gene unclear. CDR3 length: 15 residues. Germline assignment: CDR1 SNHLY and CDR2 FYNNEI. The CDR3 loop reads CASSEGIPANYGYTF. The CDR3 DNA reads TGTGCCAGCAGCGAAGGGATCCCAGCTAACTATGGCTACACCTTC.

CDR3 protein: CATSDQGRSGIAFF. CDR3 nucleotides: TGTGCCACCAGTGACCAGGGTAGGAGTGGTATAGCTTTCTTT. The J gene is TRBJ1-1, the V gene TRBV24-1, with D possibly being TRBD1 (5 bases). Deletions cut 4 bases from V and 10 bases from J, with 18 bases between. This CDR3 is 14 amino acids long. The V gene's germline CDR1 is KGHDR and CDR2 SFDVKD.

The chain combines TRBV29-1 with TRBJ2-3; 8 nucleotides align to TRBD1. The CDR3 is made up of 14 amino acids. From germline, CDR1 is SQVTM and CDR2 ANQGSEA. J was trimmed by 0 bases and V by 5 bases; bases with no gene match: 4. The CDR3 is CSVRTGSSTDTQYF. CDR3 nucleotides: TGCAGCGTTAGGACAGGGTCAAGCACAGATACGCAGTATTTT.

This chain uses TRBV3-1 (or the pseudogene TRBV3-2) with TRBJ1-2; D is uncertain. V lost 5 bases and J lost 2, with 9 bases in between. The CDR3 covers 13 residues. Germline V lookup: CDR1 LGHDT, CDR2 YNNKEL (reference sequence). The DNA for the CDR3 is TGTGCCAGCAGCGCAGGCAGAAACTATGGCTACACCTTC. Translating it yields CASSAGRNYGYTF.